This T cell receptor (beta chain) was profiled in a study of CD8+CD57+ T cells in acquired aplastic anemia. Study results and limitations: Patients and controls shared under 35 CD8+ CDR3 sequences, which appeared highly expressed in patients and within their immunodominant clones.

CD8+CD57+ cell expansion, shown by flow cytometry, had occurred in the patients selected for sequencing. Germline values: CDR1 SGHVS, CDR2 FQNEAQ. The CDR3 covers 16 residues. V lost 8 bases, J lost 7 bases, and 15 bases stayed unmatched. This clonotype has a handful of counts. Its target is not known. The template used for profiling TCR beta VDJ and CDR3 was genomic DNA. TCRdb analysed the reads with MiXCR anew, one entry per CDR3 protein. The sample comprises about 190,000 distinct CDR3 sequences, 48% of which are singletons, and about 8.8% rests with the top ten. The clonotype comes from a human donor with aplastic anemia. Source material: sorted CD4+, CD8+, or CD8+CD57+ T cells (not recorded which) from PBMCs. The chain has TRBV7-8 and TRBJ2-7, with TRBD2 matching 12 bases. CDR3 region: CASGSTPGLAGGEQYF. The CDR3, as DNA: TGTGCCAGCGGGTCGACTCCTGGGCTAGCGGGGGGGGAGCAGTACTTC.